This TCR beta chain was recorded in a study of T cells in Graves' hyperthyroidism and ophthalmopathy. To note about this clonotype: The antigen is unknown.

Study results and limitations: Expanded thyroid clonotypes (above 0.001) were mostly also found in blood.

The source material, RNA transcripts, was used to amplify TCR beta CDR3 regions. First-round RT-PCR with HTBI primers amplified the TCR CDR3 region. MiXCR, applied by TCRdb to the multiplex PCR reads, yields one record per CDR3 protein. The sample shows under 450,000 distinct CDR3 sequences, approximately 14% of them seen only once. What was sequenced was blood. This receptor was obtained from a woman between 18 and 29 years old with Graves' hyperthyroidism.

The CDR3 region has the DNA TGTGCCAGCAGCTTAGGGGGCAGCCTCGGCTCTGGGGCCAACGTCCTGACTTTC. It is translated as CASSLGGSLGSGANVLTF. The chain is built from TRBV7-2 and TRBJ2-6, with D possibly being TRBD1 (5 bases). In germline, CDR1 is SGHTA, CDR2 FQGNSA. The V and J ends lost 1 base and 0 bases respectively, with 13 bases between them. CDR3 length equals 18 residues.